The 5 T cell receptor beta chains reported below all come from one sample, sequenced in a study of cytomegalovirus exposure and HLA in healthy donors. With 60 Vbeta and 13 Jbeta primers, the PCR was carried out. Using immunoSEQ multiplex PCR, the repertoire was profiled, and TCRdb retains in-frame clones only, with some absent. This sample carries some 180,000 clones, around 86% of them seen once, and the ten largest clones take about 2.2%. Sample: PBMCs. Source of these receptors: a male donor in good health and CMV-seronegative.

The CDR3: CASSRGLAGTQETQYF. CDR3 coding DNA: TGCGCCAGCAGCAGGGGACTAGCGGGGACTCAAGAGACCCAGTACTTC. This chain connects TRBV5-1 to TRBJ2-5, with TRBD2 matching over 13 bases. The CDR3 is 16 amino acids. V lost 4 bases to trimming and J lost 2 bases; unmatched junction nucleotides: 5. The germline gives CDR1 SGHRS, CDR2 YFSETQ.

This chain connects TRBV10-3 to TRBJ1-1; tentatively, D is TRBD1 (5 bases). Per germline, CDR1 ENHRY and CDR2 SYGVKD. This CDR3 has 13 residues. Trimming cost V 6 bases and J 1 base, with 9 bases left between them. CDR3 coding DNA: TGTGCCATCAGAGGGCAGGGGAACACTGAAGCTTTCTTT. Translated: CAIRGQGNTEAFF.

J is TRBJ1-5 and V is TRBV7-2; D gene unclear. With 5 bases removed from V and 2 bases from J, the gap between germline ends came to 13 bases. The CDR3 length is 15 residues. Germline lookup yields CDR1 SGHTA and CDR2 FQGNSA. CDR3 amino acids: CASSLRSGGNQPQHF. Written as DNA, the CDR3 is TGTGCCAGCAGCCTAAGGTCGGGAGGCAATCAGCCCCAGCATTTT.

The chain links TRBV12-5 to TRBJ2-1, with no clear D. The CDR3 spans 13 residues. Deletions cut 5 bases from V and 5 bases from J, with 10 bases between. The V gene's germline CDR1 is LGHNT and CDR2 FRNRAP. The DNA for the CDR3 is TGTGCTAGTGGTCCCCCTGGAGACAATGAGCAGTTCTTC. Translation: CASGPPGDNEQFF.

The chain combines TRBV5-6 with TRBJ1-2; TRBD1 agrees at 9 bases. Germline V lookup: CDR1 SGHDT, CDR2 YYEEEE. CDR3 size: 19 residues. V dropped 0 bases and J dropped 4; count of bases not matched to a gene: 16. CDR3 in DNA: TGTGCCAGCAGCTTGGCTTTTCGAGGGACAGGGAGAGGTGGCTATGGCTACACCTTC. Translating gives CASSLAFRGTGRGGYGYTF. Based on the CDR3 plus reference TRBV5-6 and TRBJ1-2, the full variable domain is DAGVTQSPTHLIKTRGQQVTLRCSPKSGHDTVSWYQQALGQGPQFIFQYYEEEERQRGNFPDRFSGHQFPNYSSELNVNALLLGDSALYLCASSLAFRGTGRGGYGYTFGSGTRLTVV.